This TCR beta chain was recorded in a study of a mutant IDH1 vaccine in newly diagnosed glioma. As to time point: week 23, last vaccination. What each vaccine dose contained was 300 ug of mutant IDH1 20-mer peptide, accompanied by topical imiquimod. Clones were sequenced by immunoSEQ multiplex PCR, and TCRdb holds only the in-frame ones, with some missing. The sample consists of roughly 45,000 clones, roughly 80% of them appearing once. A remark on this clone: The antigen is unknown.

The sequence came from a young woman with glioma. Some clones in this sample may be carry-over from other donors' samples. The input for sequencing was PBMCs, taken from a glioma patient whose treatment included an IDH1 peptide vaccine.

CDR3 protein: CAWRILAGPLGDIQYF. The CDR3 bases are TGTGCCTGGAGGATATTAGCGGGACCGCTAGGGGACATTCAGTACTTC. The chain links TRBV30 to TRBJ2-4; TRBD2 matches at 8 bases. V shed 3 bases, J shed 8 bases, and the junction held 15 bases outside the gene matches. In germline, CDR1 is GTSNPN, CDR2 SVGIG (reference sequence). This CDR3 comprises 16 residues.